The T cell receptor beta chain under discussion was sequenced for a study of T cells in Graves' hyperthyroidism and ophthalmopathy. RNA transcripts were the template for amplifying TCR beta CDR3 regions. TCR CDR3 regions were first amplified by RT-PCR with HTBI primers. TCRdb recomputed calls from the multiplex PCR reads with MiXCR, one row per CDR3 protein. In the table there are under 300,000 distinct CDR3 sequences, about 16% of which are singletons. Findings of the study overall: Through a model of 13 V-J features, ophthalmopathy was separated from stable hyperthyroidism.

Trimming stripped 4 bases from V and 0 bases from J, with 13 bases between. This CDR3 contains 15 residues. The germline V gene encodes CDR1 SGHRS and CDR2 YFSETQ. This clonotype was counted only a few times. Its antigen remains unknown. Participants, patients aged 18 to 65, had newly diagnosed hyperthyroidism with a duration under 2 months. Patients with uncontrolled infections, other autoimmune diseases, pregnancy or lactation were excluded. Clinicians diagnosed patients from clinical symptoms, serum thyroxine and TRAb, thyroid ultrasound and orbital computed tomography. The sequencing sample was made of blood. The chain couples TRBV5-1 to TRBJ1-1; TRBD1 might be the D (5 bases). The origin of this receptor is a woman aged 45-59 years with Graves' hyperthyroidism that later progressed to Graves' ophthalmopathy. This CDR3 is CASSQNGAVNTEAFF. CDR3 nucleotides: TGCGCCAGCAGCCAGAACGGGGCCGTGAACACTGAAGCTTTCTTT.